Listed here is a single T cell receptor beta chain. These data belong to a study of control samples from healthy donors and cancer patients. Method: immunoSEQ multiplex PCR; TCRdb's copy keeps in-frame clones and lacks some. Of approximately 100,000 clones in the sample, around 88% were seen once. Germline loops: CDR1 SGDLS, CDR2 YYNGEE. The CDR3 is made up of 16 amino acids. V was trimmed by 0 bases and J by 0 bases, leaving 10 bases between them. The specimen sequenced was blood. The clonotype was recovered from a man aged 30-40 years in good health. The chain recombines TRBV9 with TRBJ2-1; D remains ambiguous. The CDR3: CASSVGVQLSYNEQFF. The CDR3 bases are TGTGCCAGCAGCGTAGGGGTACAACTCTCCTACAATGAGCAGTTCTTC.